These T cell receptor beta chains were read from a single sample in a study of identical twins. Each CDR3 protein gets one entry after TCRdb re-called the 5' RACE reads with MiXCR. The sample carries fewer than 350,000 distinct CDR3 sequences, around 8.8% recorded once. This same sample was also part of a study on yellow fever vaccine responses in identical twins.

The sequenced sample was memory (CD45RO+) T cells sorted from blood. These receptors were obtained from a woman aged 18-29 years in good health. Each CDR3 is given with its conserved first and last residue. A D gene is named only where the DNA matches it firmly. The listing skips clone size in some rows; elsewhere it reads once, few, many or a size class.

V,D,length,J,size,CDR3,DNA
TRBV6-1,NA,15,TRBJ2-6,NA,CASSDAHSGANVLTF,TGTGCCAGCAGTGATGCACACTCCGGGGCCAACGTCCTGACTTTC
TRBV28,TRBD2,15,TRBJ2-1,NA,CASSLAGGPHNEQFF,TGTGCCAGCTCATTAGCGGGAGGGCCCCACAATGAGCAGTTCTTC
TRBV5-1,TRBD2,16,TRBJ2-3,many,CASSLLTSGSTDTQYF,TGCGCCAGCAGCTTGTTGACTAGCGGGAGCACAGATACGCAGTATTTT
TRBV12-5,NA,12,TRBJ2-7,few,CASGFQSDEQYF,TGTGCTAGTGGTTTCCAAAGTGACGAGCAGTACTTC
TRBV24-1,TRBD1,13,TRBJ1-2,NA,CATSLGTAGGYTF,TGTGCCACCAGCCTGGGGACAGCGGGTGGCTACACCTTC
TRBV5-1,NA,16,TRBJ2-2,many,CASSRNKEPGTGELFF,TGCGCCAGCAGCCGCAATAAAGAACCTGGCACCGGGGAGCTGTTTTTT
TRBV20-1,NA,14,TRBJ2-2,few,CSARPGHHTGELFF,TGCAGTGCTAGACCCGGACACCACACCGGGGAGCTGTTTTTT
TRBV11-2,NA,15,TRBJ1-2,NA,CASSLSPRDRYGYTF,TGTGCCAGCAGCCTGAGCCCGCGGGATCGGTATGGCTACACCTTC
TRBV10-3,NA,14,TRBJ1-1,many,CAISGQLANTEAFF,TGTGCCATCAGCGGACAGCTGGCGAACACTGAAGCTTTCTTT
TRBV2,TRBD2,14,TRBJ2-2,many,CASSEGLASGELFF,TGTGCCAGCAGCGAGGGACTAGCCAGCGGGGAGCTGTTTTTT
TRBV12-3/TRBV12-4,TRBD1,13,TRBJ2-3,many,CASRYDRQGWEYF,TGTGCCAGCAGATACGACCGACAGGGATGGGAGTATTTT
TRBV24-1,NA,15,TRBJ2-3,many,CATSDYGTAFDTQYF,TGTGCCACCAGTGATTACGGGACGGCTTTCGATACGCAGTATTTT
TRBV24-1,NA,12,TRBJ1-1,NA,CATSDHGSEAFF,TGTGCCACCAGTGATCACGGATCTGAAGCTTTCTTT
TRBV20-1,NA,12,TRBJ2-3,NA,CSVWGNTDTQYF,TGCAGTGTTTGGGGGAACACAGATACGCAGTATTTT
TRBV7-2,TRBD2,16,TRBJ2-3,NA,CASSPRPSGGANTQYF,TGTGCCAGCAGCCCCCGACCTAGCGGGGGGGCTAATACGCAGTATTTT
TRBV19,TRBD2,15,TRBJ2-3,NA,CASSLGTSGINTQYF,TGTGCCAGTAGTCTCGGGACTAGCGGGATAAATACGCAGTATTTT
TRBV5-1,NA,14,TRBJ1-1,many,CASSLSTGQPRAFF,TGCGCCAGCAGCTTATCGACAGGCCAGCCGCGGGCTTTCTTT
TRBV29-1,NA,14,TRBJ1-2,many,CSVEGSNRVDGYTF,TGCAGCGTTGAAGGAAGCAACAGGGTGGACGGCTACACCTTC
TRBV29-1,NA,13,TRBJ1-5,many,CSVVEGSDQPQHF,TGCAGCGTTGTGGAGGGGTCGGATCAGCCCCAGCATTTT
TRBV5-4,NA,14,TRBJ2-6,few,CASSPPSGANVLTF,TGTGCCAGCAGCCCCCCCTCTGGGGCCAACGTCCTGACTTTC
TRBV10-3,NA,14,TRBJ2-1,many,CAIKEGGGYNEQFF,TGTGCCATCAAAGAGGGGGGAGGGTACAATGAGCAGTTCTTC
TRBV24-1,NA,12,TRBJ2-3,many,CATGGIGDTQYF,TGTGCCACCGGCGGCATCGGCGATACGCAGTATTTT
TRBV11-1,TRBD2,16,TRBJ2-5,NA,CASSTWTSGREETQYF,TGTGCCAGCAGCACCTGGACTAGCGGGAGGGAAGAGACCCAGTACTTC